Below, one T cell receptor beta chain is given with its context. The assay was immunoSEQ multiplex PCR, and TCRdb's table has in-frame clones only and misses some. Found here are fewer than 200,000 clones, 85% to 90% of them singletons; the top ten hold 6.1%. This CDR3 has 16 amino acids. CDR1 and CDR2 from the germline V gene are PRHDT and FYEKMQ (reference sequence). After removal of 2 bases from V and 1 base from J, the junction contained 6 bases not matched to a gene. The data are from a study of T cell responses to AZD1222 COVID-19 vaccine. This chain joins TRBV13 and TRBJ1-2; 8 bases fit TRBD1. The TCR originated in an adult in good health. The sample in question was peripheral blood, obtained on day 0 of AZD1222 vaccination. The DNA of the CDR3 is TGTGCCAGCAGCTTACAGGGGGCAAACCTTAACTATGGCTACACCTTC. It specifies CASSLQGANLNYGYTF.